This T cell receptor beta chain is from a study of blood T cell repertoires in COVID-19. TCRdb's copy holds only in-frame clones and misses some; the assay was immunoSEQ multiplex PCR. The sample contains 410,000 or so clones, 86% of which appear only once. CDR3 length equals 14 residues. V shed 3 bases and J 8 bases; nucleotides not matched to a gene: 7. Germline CDR1 reads SGHDT; CDR2 reads YYEEEE. The chain couples TRBV5-6 to TRBJ1-5, with 8 bases fitting TRBD1. The receptor was derived from a woman aged 25 to 39 with active or convalescent COVID-19. Sequencing input: peripheral blood. As DNA, the CDR3 is TGTGCCAGCAGCTATTTTTCGACAGGGGAGCCCCAGCATTTT. Residues: CASSYFSTGEPQHF. Full variable domain (outside the CDR3, taken from reference TRBV5-6 and TRBJ1-5): DAGVTQSPTHLIKTRGQQVTLRCSPKSGHDTVSWYQQALGQGPQFIFQYYEEEERQRGNFPDRFSGHQFPNYSSELNVNALLLGDSALYLCASSYFSTGEPQHFGDGTRLSIL.